Each of the 30 T cell receptor beta chains below was sequenced from the same sample in a study of identical twins. TCRdb processed the 5' RACE reads anew with MiXCR; each CDR3 protein has one entry. Altogether around 530,000 distinct CDR3 sequences are present, about 15% being singletons, with the ten largest covering more than 0.4%. This same sample was also part of a study on yellow fever vaccine responses in identical twins.

Sequencing input: CD4+ T cells sorted from blood. These receptors were obtained from a woman aged 18-29 years in good health.

The chain recombines TRBV4-2 with TRBJ2-5, with a tentative D call TRBD2 (5 bases). The CDR3 is made up of 15 amino acids. Germline V gene lookup returns CDR1 LGHNA and CDR2 YNFKEQ. Trimming cost V 1 base and J 5 bases, with 14 bases left between them. This chain's CDR3 is CASSQVTERRETQYF. The CDR3 nucleotides are TGTGCCAGCAGCCAAGTCACAGAAAGGAGGGAGACCCAGTACTTC.

The sample holds many counts of this clonotype. The chain recombines TRBV12-3 or TRBV12-4 with TRBJ1-1; D not resolved. This CDR3 has 14 amino acids. V lost 5 bases, J lost 7 bases, and 17 bases lay in between. The CDR3: CASSDGWAKLEAFF. For the CDR3, the DNA is TGTGCCAGCAGTGACGGGTGGGCCAAACTTGAAGCTTTCTTT.

The rearrangement links TRBV7-2 to TRBJ2-3; TRBD2 matches 9 bases. Germline V gene data show CDR1 as SGHTA and CDR2 as FQGNSA. V lost 8 bases and J lost 0; bases outside the gene matches: 3. The CDR3 has 14 amino acids. CDR3 region: CASRRGGSTDTQYF. CDR3 nucleotides: TGTGCCAGCCGGCGGGGGGGCAGCACAGATACGCAGTATTTT.

This clonotype was seen only a few times. The gene calls are TRBV5-1 and TRBJ2-1, with D perhaps assigned TRBD1 or TRBD2 (6 bases each). Trimming cost V 4 bases and J 2 bases, with 16 bases left between them. The CDR3 is 16 amino acids. Germline lookup yields CDR1 SGHRS and CDR2 YFSETQ. DNA of the CDR3: TGCGCCAGCAGCCCAAGAATCGGGGGCACCTACAATGAGCAGTTCTTC. Translating gives CASSPRIGGTYNEQFF.

This clonotype was seen a handful of times. This rearrangement joins TRBV7-8 to TRBJ2-3; 8 bases fit TRBD1. Per the germline V gene, CDR1 is SGHVS and CDR2 is FQNEAQ. This CDR3 has 14 amino acids. V lost 8 bases to trimming and J lost 4 bases; unmatched junction nucleotides: 8. In DNA, the CDR3 is TGTGCCAGCCGTATCAGGGGGCCGTCAGATACGCAGTATTTT. This sequence encodes CASRIRGPSDTQYF.

The V gene is TRBV5-6, the J gene TRBJ2-2, with D possibly being TRBD1 (6 bases). This CDR3 spans 15 amino acids. V gave up 3 bases and J gave up 4 bases, with 13 bases separating them. Germline loops: CDR1 SGHDT, CDR2 YYEEEE. The CDR3 here is CASSSTGTITGELFF. The CDR3 DNA follows: TGTGCCAGCAGCTCTACCGGGACAATCACCGGGGAGCTGTTTTTT.

This clonotype was counted only a few times. V usage is TRBV7-3 and J usage is TRBJ2-2; D unresolved. The CDR3 length is 16 residues. Trimming removed 0 bases from V and 6 bases from J, with 14 bases in between. Germline values: CDR1 SGHTA, CDR2 FQGTGA. CDR3 bases: TGTGCCAGCAGCTTAACGGCGGTACTGGAACCCGGGGAGCTGTTTTTT. It codes for CASSLTAVLEPGELFF. Looking up the rest from reference TRBV7-3 and TRBJ2-2 gives the full variable domain: GAGVSQTPSNKVTEKGKYVELRCDPISGHTALYWYRQSLGQGPEFLIYFQGTGAADDSGLPNDRFFAVRPEGSVSTLKIQRTERGDSAVYLCASSLTAVLEPGELFFGEGSRLTVL.

V and J are TRBV3-1 and TRBJ1-1; D unresolved. V was cut by 1 base and J by 0 bases, with 6 bases left in between. The germline CDR1 and CDR2 sequences are LGHDT and YNNKEL (reference sequence). CDR3 length equals 14 residues. Written as DNA, the CDR3 is TGTGCCAGCAGCCAAGGCTTTATGAACACTGAAGCTTTCTTT. Its protein is CASSQGFMNTEAFF.

This clonotype was seen a handful of times. The chain employs TRBV20-1 and TRBJ1-1; D unresolved. Trimming pared 5 bases from V and 2 bases from J, leaving 12 bases between. CDR3 length equals 13 residues. The germline gives CDR1 DFQATT, CDR2 SNEGSKA (reference sequence). CDR3 DNA sequence: TGCAGTGCTGTGTCGCTTATTAACACTGAAGCTTTCTTT. This codes for CSAVSLINTEAFF.

The CDR3 DNA follows: TGCAGTGCTAGCAAGATAAGCAGCACAGATACGCAGTATTTT. The encoded protein is CSASKISSTDTQYF. The chain combines TRBV20-1 with TRBJ2-3; no reliable D call. The CDR3 length is 14 residues. The V gene lost 3 bases and the J gene lost 0 bases, with 10 bases spanning the gap. CDR1 is DFQATT and CDR2 is SNEGSKA in the germline V gene (reference sequence).

The table lists this clonotype with many counts. This rearrangement joins TRBV28 to TRBJ2-7; D is perhaps TRBD2 (6 bases). Between the trimmed V and J ends, which lost 5 bases and 2 bases, there was a span of 10 bases. Germline values: CDR1 MDHEN, CDR2 SYDVKM. The CDR3 is 13 amino acids. CDR3 protein: CASSRTTPYEQYF. The CDR3 coding sequence is TGTGCCAGCAGTCGGACTACCCCCTACGAGCAGTACTTC.

This clonotype was detected only a few times. V gene TRBV12-3 or TRBV12-4 combines with J gene TRBJ2-7, with TRBD2 matching 8 bases. With V trimmed by 7 bases and J by 1 base, 6 bases remained unmatched. The CDR3 contains 14 residues. CDR3 coding DNA: TGTGCCAGCATCCCGAGCGGGAGATCCTACGAGCAGTACTTC. Translated: CASIPSGRSYEQYF.

This clonotype has at least ten counts. The rearrangement joins TRBV20-1 to TRBJ2-3; D is tentatively TRBD1 or TRBD2 (6 bases each). CDR1 is DFQATT and CDR2 is SNEGSKA in the germline V gene (reference sequence). The V gene lost 4 bases and the J gene lost 1 base, with 9 bases spanning the gap. This CDR3 has 13 amino acids. CDR3 region: CSATEGGTDTQYF. The CDR3 DNA is TGCAGTGCTACGGAGGGGGGCACAGATACGCAGTATTTT.

In this sample, this clonotype turned up a few times. The V and J genes are TRBV28 and TRBJ1-5; perhaps TRBD1 as D (5 bases). The CDR3 is made up of 15 amino acids. Trimming stripped 2 bases from V and 0 bases from J, with 8 bases between. Germline V CDR1 and CDR2: MDHEN, SYDVKM. The CDR3 is CASSLQGHSNQPQHF. The CDR3 DNA reads TGTGCCAGCAGTTTACAGGGCCATAGCAATCAGCCCCAGCATTTT.

This rearrangement joins TRBV5-1 to TRBJ2-3; TRBD2 matches at 10 bases. The germline gives CDR1 SGHRS, CDR2 YFSETQ. V was clipped by 0 bases and J by 2 bases; unmatched bases: 15. The CDR3 is 20 amino acids. The chain's CDR3 is CASSLDVAGGPKSSTDTQYF. The CDR3 DNA follows: TGCGCCAGCAGCTTGGATGTAGCGGGGGGACCCAAGTCCTCCACAGATACGCAGTATTTT. Based on the CDR3 plus reference TRBV5-1 and TRBJ2-3, the full variable domain is KAGVTQTPRYLIKTRGQQVTLSCSPISGHRSVSWYQQTPGQGLQFLFEYFSETQRNKGNFPGRFSGRQFSNSRSEMNVSTLELGDSALYLCASSLDVAGGPKSSTDTQYFGPGTRLTVL.

CDR3 bases: TGTGCCAGCAGACACCGGGGACAGGGGGCGCATGAGCAGTTCTTC. Its protein is CASRHRGQGAHEQFF. The chain couples TRBV6-1 to TRBJ2-1; TRBD1 aligns across 12 bases. Germline assignment: CDR1 MNHNS and CDR2 SASEGT. This CDR3 has 15 amino acids. J gave up 8 bases and V 6 bases, and 8 bases lay outside the gene matches.

This clonotype was counted a few times. The chain couples TRBV3-1 to TRBJ2-3, with D possibly TRBD2 on 5 matching bases. This CDR3 has 13 residues. V dropped 4 bases and J dropped 11 bases, with 16 bases sitting between them. From germline, CDR1 is LGHDT and CDR2 YNNKEL (reference sequence). The CDR3: CASSPRTAFEQYF. CDR3 DNA sequence: TGTGCCAGCAGCCCCCGGACTGCATTTGAGCAGTATTTT.

This clonotype turned up a few times. The V call is TRBV15, the J call TRBJ2-1, with D possibly being TRBD2 (6 bases). CDR1 LNHNV and CDR2 YYDKDF come from the germline V gene (reference sequence). V was clipped by 1 base and J by 9 bases, with 13 bases between them. The CDR3 length is 14 residues. CDR3 sequence (DNA): TGTGCCACCAGCAGAGGGGGGACTGTAATTGAGCAGTTCTTC. Encoded protein: CATSRGGTVIEQFF.

This clonotype has a handful of counts. This sequence joins TRBV27 and TRBJ1-4, with TRBD1 as a possible D gene (6 bases). V lost 4 bases, J lost 4 bases, and 13 bases lay in between. Germline CDR1 reads MNHEY; CDR2 reads SMNVEV (reference sequence). The CDR3 loop spans 15 amino acids. CDR3 sequence (DNA): TGTGCCAGCAGTTCTCGGACAGCAAGTAATGAAAAACTGTTTTTT. It translates to CASSSRTASNEKLFF. Complete variable domain (other parts from reference TRBV27 and TRBJ1-4): EAQVTQNPRYLITVTGKKLTVTCSQNMNHEYMSWYRQDPGLGLRQIYYSMNVEVTDKGDVPEGYKVSRKEKRNFPLILESPSPNQTSLYFCASSSRTASNEKLFFGSGTQLSVL.

This clonotype turned up a few times. The chain combines TRBV11-3 with TRBJ2-7; D is ambiguous. This CDR3 spans 12 amino acids. Germline CDR1 SGHNT, CDR2 YENEEA. V gave up 2 bases and J gave up 0 bases, with 2 bases separating them. The CDR3 sequence: CASSLHSYEQYF. The CDR3 nucleotides are TGTGCCAGCAGCTTACACTCCTACGAGCAGTACTTC.

The chain recombines TRBV5-5 with TRBJ2-1, with D possibly TRBD1 on 6 matching bases. CDR3 length: 16 residues. Germline V gene data show CDR1 as SGHKS and CDR2 as YYEKEE (reference sequence). V lost 1 base and J lost 1, with 12 bases in between. CDR3 bases: TGTGCCAGCAGCTTGAAGGGGGACGTTTCCTACAATGAGCAGTTCTTC. Amino acid sequence: CASSLKGDVSYNEQFF.

The V call is TRBV10-1, the J call TRBJ2-1; 7 positions match TRBD2. The CDR3 is 14 residues long. Germline loops: CDR1 WNHNN, CDR2 SYGVQD (reference sequence). V lost 5 bases and J lost 5; bases outside the gene matches: 6. The CDR3 region is CASSPGTINNEQFF. As DNA, the CDR3 is TGCGCCAGCAGTCCCGGGACTATTAACAATGAGCAGTTCTTC.

This clonotype was seen a handful of times. The chain has TRBV20-1 and TRBJ1-5; D perhaps matches TRBD1 (5 bases). This CDR3 comprises 14 residues. V lost 4 bases and J 0 bases, leaving 10 bases between the germline ends. Germline V CDR1 and CDR2: DFQATT, SNEGSKA (reference sequence). DNA of the CDR3: TGCAGTGCTATTGACAGTAATAGCAATCAGCCCCAGCATTTT. It translates to CSAIDSNSNQPQHF.

This clonotype was seen repeatedly, ten times or more. The chain carries TRBV12-3 or TRBV12-4 and TRBJ2-1; D might be TRBD1 (6 bases). The CDR3 totals 14 residues. V was clipped by 6 bases and J by 4 bases, with 13 bases between them. The CDR3 protein is CASRGQIDYNEQFF. The CDR3 DNA reads TGTGCCAGCAGAGGACAGATAGATTACAATGAGCAGTTCTTC.

The V call is TRBV9, the J call TRBJ2-2; no definite D call. The CDR3 is 16 residues long. V was clipped by 0 bases and J by 6 bases, with 15 bases between them. Germline V gives CDR1 SGDLS, CDR2 YYNGEE. The CDR3 sequence is CASSVARWARPGELFF. The CDR3 DNA is TGTGCCAGCAGCGTAGCTAGATGGGCCCGTCCCGGGGAGCTGTTTTTT.

The chain is built from TRBV28 and TRBJ2-3; 9 bases match TRBD2. CDR3 length: 17 amino acids. The ends lost 3 bases at V and 0 bases at J; junction bases unmatched: 7. From germline, CDR1 is MDHEN and CDR2 SYDVKM. CDR3 DNA: TGTGCCAGCAGTTTCTGGGTTCTAGCGGGGAGCACAGATACGCAGTATTTT. Protein product: CASSFWVLAGSTDTQYF.

This chain connects TRBV5-1 to TRBJ2-7; D not certain. The CDR3 runs 11 residues. Germline loops: CDR1 SGHRS, CDR2 YFSETQ. Trimming pared 0 bases from V and 7 bases from J, leaving 5 bases between. The CDR3 sequence: CASSLDAEQYF. CDR3 nucleotides: TGCGCCAGCAGCTTGGACGCAGAGCAGTACTTC.

This chain links TRBV6-5 with TRBJ2-6; TRBD1 is a possible D gene (5 bases). Germline lookup yields CDR1 MNHEY and CDR2 SVGAGI. V was cut by 4 bases and J by 2 bases, with 15 bases left in between. The CDR3 spans 17 residues. The CDR3 DNA sequence: TGTGCCAGCAGTTGGCTCTCAGGGATGACTGGGGCCAACGTCCTGACTTTC. Residues: CASSWLSGMTGANVLTF.

This clonotype has just a few counts. V gene TRBV12-3 or TRBV12-4 combines with J gene TRBJ1-5, with unresolved D. V was shortened by 6 bases and J by 3 bases, with 18 bases between the two germline ends. CDR3 length: 16 amino acids. CDR3 sequence (DNA): TGTGCCAGCAGCGCCCATGGAGGGCGCCCCAATCAGCCCCAGCATTTT. Protein product: CASSAHGGRPNQPQHF.

The rearrangement joins TRBV12-3 or TRBV12-4 to TRBJ2-3; 7 nucleotides line up with TRBD2. V trimming: 5 bases; J trimming: 0 bases; junction bases outside the gene matches: 8. CDR3 length: 16 residues. CDR3 DNA sequence: TGTGCCAGCAGTGGGGGGGGGACGGCGAGCACAGATACGCAGTATTTT. Amino acids: CASSGGGTASTDTQYF.